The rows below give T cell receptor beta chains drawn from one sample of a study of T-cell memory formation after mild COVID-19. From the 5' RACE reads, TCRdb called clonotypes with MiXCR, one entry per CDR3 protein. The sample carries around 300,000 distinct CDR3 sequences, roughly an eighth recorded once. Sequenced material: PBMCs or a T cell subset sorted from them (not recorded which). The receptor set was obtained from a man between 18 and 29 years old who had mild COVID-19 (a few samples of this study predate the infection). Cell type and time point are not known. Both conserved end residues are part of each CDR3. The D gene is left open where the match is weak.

cdr3_aa: CASSLRQGKSTDTQYF
v_call: TRBV23-1
d_call: TRBD1

cdr3_aa: CASRRTGGRSIAEAFF
v_call: TRBV6-5
d_call: TRBD1

cdr3_aa: CASSPTGAPTDTQYF
v_call: TRBV7-2
d_call: NA

cdr3_aa: CASSWTGTPTGELFF
v_call: TRBV7-2
d_call: TRBD1

cdr3_aa: CASSADRDSPLHF
v_call: TRBV7-3
d_call: NA

cdr3_aa: CSARESGGEQFF
v_call: TRBV20-1
d_call: NA

cdr3_aa: CASSRGQDVYNEQFF
v_call: TRBV9
d_call: TRBD1

cdr3_aa: CASTKTHEQFF
v_call: TRBV7-9
d_call: NA

cdr3_aa: CASSVAPTGESPLHF
v_call: TRBV9
d_call: TRBD1

cdr3_aa: CASSVVLYQDSGAGELFF
v_call: TRBV9
d_call: NA

cdr3_aa: CASYRGSYEQYF
v_call: TRBV2
d_call: NA

cdr3_aa: CASSEVRSNTGELFF
v_call: TRBV18
d_call: NA

cdr3_aa: CASSQAGGWETQYF
v_call: TRBV3-1
d_call: NA

cdr3_aa: CASSPSNRDSGNEQFF
v_call: TRBV18
d_call: NA

cdr3_aa: CASSLGTGFEQFF
v_call: TRBV7-7
d_call: NA

cdr3_aa: CASSLDLGDSTDTQYF
v_call: TRBV5-4
d_call: NA

cdr3_aa: CASSPLQVWTDTQYF
v_call: TRBV4-1
d_call: NA

cdr3_aa: CASSYSDRGHSGELFF
v_call: TRBV6-2/TRBV6-3
d_call: TRBD1

cdr3_aa: CASSPQSVGETQYF
v_call: TRBV18
d_call: NA

cdr3_aa: CASSETSGGADTQYF
v_call: TRBV6-4
d_call: TRBD2

cdr3_aa: CASSVDQVTEAFF
v_call: TRBV9
d_call: NA

cdr3_aa: CASSFFAGNEQFF
v_call: TRBV5-1
d_call: NA

cdr3_aa: CSAVTRLKDTQYF
v_call: TRBV20-1
d_call: NA

cdr3_aa: CASSYDGGRRNTEAFF
v_call: TRBV6-5
d_call: NA

cdr3_aa: CASSRGTSGGPGETQYF
v_call: TRBV11-2
d_call: TRBD2

cdr3_aa: CASSQDLIRGNQPQHF
v_call: TRBV4-3
d_call: NA

cdr3_aa: CASSTTVQGPTDTQYF
v_call: TRBV5-1
d_call: NA

cdr3_aa: CASSLDYTGELFF
v_call: TRBV2
d_call: NA